These 25 T cell receptor beta chains were all obtained from the same sample, sequenced in a study of human T cells and chemical hapten exposure. The time point: patch test 2, 6 weeks after DPC sensitization. Treatment defined: therapeutic diphenylcyclopropenone sensitization with weekly scalp DPC. TCRdb analysed the RACE reads with MiXCR anew, one entry per CDR3 protein. The table lists roughly 30,000 distinct CDR3 sequences, approximately 9% of them singletons. Material: whole blood, obtained in connection with sensitization to the hapten diphenylcyclopropenone (DPC). Receptors originate from a man younger than 40 with alopecia areata. Some clones in this sample may be carry-over from other donors' samples.

This clonotype was seen a handful of times. The rearrangement uses TRBV19 and TRBJ2-1, with 13 bases matching TRBD2. CDR1 and CDR2 from the germline V gene are LNHDA and SQIVND (reference sequence). There are 18 residues in the CDR3. Germline trimming cut 6 bases from V and 7 bases from J; bases unmatched to any gene: 15. CDR3 sequence (DNA): TGTGCCAGTAGCCGACCCCAACTAGCGGGAGGGCCCTCTAATGAGCAGTTCTTC. Residues: CASSRPQLAGGPSNEQFF.

This clonotype has at least ten counts. This rearrangement joins TRBV19 to TRBJ2-7; 10 bases match TRBD1. The germline gives CDR1 LNHDA, CDR2 SQIVND (reference sequence). The V gene end was trimmed by 6 bases and the J gene end by 5 bases; junction bases not matched to a gene: 16. The CDR3 consists of 17 residues. The CDR3 sequence is CASSILGRTGGPDEQYF. For the CDR3, the DNA is TGTGCCAGTAGCATTCTCGGTCGGACAGGGGGACCTGACGAGCAGTACTTC.

This clonotype was picked up many times. V gene TRBV7-9 combines with J gene TRBJ2-5; 9 positions agree with TRBD1. CDR1 SEHNR and CDR2 FQNEAQ come from the germline V gene (reference sequence). Trimming took 1 base from V and 5 from J; bases not matched to a gene: 5. The CDR3 has 15 residues. CDR3 DNA sequence: TGTGCCAGCAGCTTAGTTACAGGGGGCGCGGAGACCCAGTACTTC. Its protein product is CASSLVTGGAETQYF.

The sample holds many counts of this clonotype. The chain uses TRBV27 and TRBJ2-1, with 8 nucleotides matching TRBD2. The V gene's germline CDR1 is MNHEY and CDR2 SMNVEV (reference sequence). This CDR3 is 14 amino acids long. Trimming took 2 bases from V and 9 from J; bases not matched to a gene: 6. CDR3 region: CASSLRSGGREQFF. CDR3 in DNA: TGTGCCAGCAGTTTAAGATCGGGAGGGCGTGAGCAGTTCTTC.

This clonotype was observed a few times. The V call is TRBV7-6, the J call TRBJ1-6, with a tentative D call TRBD1 (5 bases). Germline CDR1 SGHVS, CDR2 FNYEAQ. This CDR3 contains 18 residues. With 5 bases removed from V and 7 bases from J, the gap between germline ends came to 24 bases. The CDR3 coding sequence is TGTGCCAGCAGCCCCACAACAGGATCATTGAGCACCAATTCACCCCTCCACTTT. It encodes CASSPTTGSLSTNSPLHF.

This clonotype was seen many times. The V and J genes are TRBV15 and TRBJ2-7; D is perhaps TRBD1 or TRBD2 (5 bases each). The V gene's germline CDR1 is LNHNV and CDR2 YYDKDF (reference sequence). This CDR3 region has 15 residues. Trimming took 2 bases from V and 5 from J, leaving 16 bases between them. CDR3 protein: CATSRNTAGGHEQYF. The CDR3 DNA is TGTGCCACCAGCAGAAATACAGCTGGGGGACACGAGCAGTACTTC.

This clonotype was found many times. V is TRBV11-2 and J is TRBJ2-7; D unresolved. CDR1 and CDR2 (germline): SGHAT, FQNNGV. CDR3 size: 12 residues. Trimming took off 5 bases at V and 3 bases at J, with 8 bases between the two ends. The CDR3 DNA reads as TGTGCCAGCAGCCGTACTGACTACGAGCAGTACTTC. It translates to CASSRTDYEQYF.

Within the sample, this clonotype is large. The chain carries TRBV12-3 or TRBV12-4 and TRBJ1-1; no firm D call. This CDR3 has 12 residues. Trimming shortened V by 4 bases and J by 6 bases, and 9 bases separated the two germline ends. The CDR3: CASSSHGAEAFF. In DNA, the CDR3 is TGTGCCAGCAGTTCACATGGCGCTGAAGCTTTCTTT.

Ten or more counts support this clonotype. The genes are TRBV4-2 and TRBJ2-5; D possibly matches TRBD1 or TRBD2 (5 bases each). Germline values: CDR1 LGHNA, CDR2 YNFKEQ. Trimming removed 0 bases at V and 6 bases at J, with 17 bases between. The length of the CDR3 is 16 residues. CDR3 amino acids: CASSQEQRGVWKTQYF. The CDR3, as DNA: TGTGCCAGCAGCCAAGAACAAAGAGGGGTGTGGAAGACCCAGTACTTC.

V and J are TRBV10-1 and TRBJ2-3; 11 nucleotides match TRBD1. The germline CDR1 and CDR2 sequences are WNHNN and SYGVQD (reference sequence). This CDR3 comprises 15 residues. The V and J ends lost 6 bases and 3 bases, in that order; junction bases with no gene match: 5. CDR3 region: CASRDRGRWTDTQYF. CDR3 DNA sequence: TGCGCCAGCAGGGACAGGGGGCGCTGGACAGATACGCAGTATTTT.

In its sample, this clonotype was seen many times. The rearrangement uses TRBV29-1 and TRBJ1-2; maybe TRBD1 (6 bases). V lost 3 bases, J lost 8 bases, and 13 bases lay in between. This CDR3 spans 12 amino acids. Germline-derived CDR1 and CDR2 are SQVTM and ANQGSEA. The DNA for the CDR3 is TGCAGCGTTGACGGGGGGCTGGACGGCTACACCTTC. Its protein product is CSVDGGLDGYTF.

J is TRBJ2-1 and V is TRBV5-6; maybe TRBD1 (5 bases). This CDR3 comprises 13 residues. Germline loops: CDR1 SGHDT, CDR2 YYEEEE. Trimming stripped 4 bases from V and 8 bases from J, with 13 bases between. CDR3 residues: CASSVWGWHEQFF. As DNA, the CDR3 is TGTGCCAGCAGCGTGTGGGGCTGGCATGAGCAGTTCTTC.

The rearrangement joins TRBV20-1 to TRBJ2-1, with D maybe TRBD2 (6 bases). The CDR3 is 15 residues long. Germline V gene data show CDR1 as DFQATT and CDR2 as SNEGSKA (reference sequence). Trimming took 3 bases from V and 4 from J, leaving 16 bases between them. For the CDR3, the DNA is TGCAGTGCTAGTAATCCGGGACTTTCATACAATGAGCAGTTCTTC. It is translated as CSASNPGLSYNEQFF.

At least ten counts were recorded for this clonotype. The CDR3 nucleotides read TGTGCCAGCAGTTGGGCAGGCGGTTTGGACACTGAAGCTTTCTTT. Amino acid sequence: CASSWAGGLDTEAFF. V and J are TRBV6-2 or TRBV6-3 and TRBJ1-1; no clear D. Per the germline V gene, CDR1 is MNHEY and CDR2 is SVGEGT. V gave up 4 bases and J gave up 3 bases, with 15 bases separating them. The CDR3 covers 15 residues.

This clonotype was seen many times. This chain joins TRBV4-3 and TRBJ2-3, with 8 nucleotides matching TRBD2. V trimming: 0 bases; J trimming: 0 bases; junction bases outside the gene matches: 5. The CDR3 length is 17 residues. Germline V lookup: CDR1 LGHNA, CDR2 YSLEER. CDR3 nucleotides: TGCGCCAGCAGCCAAGATGGGCGGGGGGCTAGCACAGATACGCAGTATTTT. This codes for CASSQDGRGASTDTQYF.

The chain has TRBV5-5 and TRBJ2-2; 9 bases agree with TRBD1. Germline loops: CDR1 SGHKS, CDR2 YYEKEE (reference sequence). This CDR3 has 16 amino acids. The trim removed 4 bases at V and 1 base at J, leaving 5 bases unmatched. Here the CDR3 reads CASSLGTGRNTGELFF. In nucleotides, the CDR3 is TGTGCCAGCAGCCTGGGGACAGGGAGGAACACCGGGGAGCTGTTTTTT.

As DNA, the CDR3 is TGCGCCAGCAGCCGAACAGGGTTTTACGAGCAGTACTTC. Translating it yields CASSRTGFYEQYF. The rearrangement links TRBV5-1 to TRBJ2-7; weak D call: TRBD1 (6 bases). The CDR3 length is 13 residues. V was clipped by 4 bases and J by 4 bases, with 12 bases between them. Germline-derived CDR1 and CDR2 are SGHRS and YFSETQ. The variable domain in full, completed from reference TRBV5-1 and TRBJ2-7, reads KAGVTQTPRYLIKTRGQQVTLSCSPISGHRSVSWYQQTPGQGLQFLFEYFSETQRNKGNFPGRFSGRQFSNSRSEMNVSTLELGDSALYLCASSRTGFYEQYFGPGTRLTVT.

This clonotype has only a few counts. This chain links TRBV3-1 with TRBJ2-5, with D hard to call. Looked up from germline, CDR1 is LGHDT and CDR2 is YNNKEL (reference sequence). V lost 8 bases to trimming and J lost 5 bases, with 15 bases between them. This CDR3 is built from 13 residues. CDR3: CASAHTPEETQYF. CDR3 DNA sequence: TGTGCCAGCGCCCACACGCCGGAGGAGACCCAGTACTTC.

This clonotype was counted only a few times. The chain carries TRBV3-2 and TRBJ2-7; no check of the table's D call, TRBD2, against the DNA was made. TRBV3-2 represents a pseudogene. The CDR3 is made up of 16 amino acids. The CDR3, as DNA: TGTGCCAGCAGCCAAGTTAGCGGGCCGGAAAAGGAGGAGCAGTACTTC. This encodes CASSQVSGPEKEEQYF.

This clonotype is deemed medium-sized. The rearrangement uses TRBV27 and TRBJ2-3, with a weak D call TRBD2 (5 bases). The CDR3 contains 16 residues. CDR1 is MNHEY and CDR2 is SMNVEV in the germline V gene (reference sequence). Trimming shortened V by 3 bases and J by 1 base, and 14 bases separated the two germline ends. The CDR3 DNA follows: TGTGCCAGCAGTTTTTACATTGGAGCGGGCACAGATACGCAGTATTTT. This encodes CASSFYIGAGTDTQYF.

This clonotype was counted between two and nine times. This chain joins TRBV6-4 and TRBJ2-3; a weak D match, TRBD1 (6 bases). CDR3 length: 14 amino acids. Trimming cost V 9 bases and J 0 bases, with 13 bases left between them. CDR1 is MRHNA and CDR2 is SNTAGT in the germline V gene. Here the CDR3 reads CASSRQASTDTQYF. The CDR3 region has the DNA TGTGCCAGTTCGAGACAGGCTAGCACAGATACGCAGTATTTT.

This clonotype was seen many times. The V and J genes are TRBV18 and TRBJ1-1; unclear D gene. The CDR3 covers 12 residues. V was cut by 6 bases and J by 8 bases, with 13 bases left in between. Germline values: CDR1 KGHSH, CDR2 LQKENI. The CDR3 DNA is TGTGCCAGCTCCTCCGTAGAAGGGGAAGCTTTCTTT. Its translation is CASSSVEGEAFF.

Written as DNA, the CDR3 is TGCAGTGCTAGAGATAGAAGGGGGCGACTGTCTGAAGCTTTCTTT. Translating it yields CSARDRRGRLSEAFF. The V call is TRBV20-1, the J call TRBJ1-1; TRBD1 agrees at 7 bases. The CDR3 totals 15 residues. Germline V gives CDR1 DFQATT, CDR2 SNEGSKA (reference sequence). V lost 0 bases to trimming and J lost 6 bases; unmatched junction nucleotides: 10.

The chain is built from TRBV6-5 and TRBJ1-5; possible D gene TRBD1, 6 bases. The CDR3 totals 15 residues. The V gene's germline CDR1 is MNHEY and CDR2 SVGAGI. V was clipped by 4 bases and J by 6 bases, with 16 bases between them. The CDR3: CASSWGGGRGQPQHF. CDR3 coding DNA: TGTGCCAGCAGTTGGGGAGGGGGTAGGGGTCAGCCCCAGCATTTT.

This clonotype appeared many times. The J gene is TRBJ1-2, the V gene TRBV4-2, with a weak D call TRBD1 (6 bases). The CDR3 has 15 residues. Trimming removed 4 bases from V and 0 bases from J, with 12 bases in between. CDR1 and CDR2 (germline): LGHNA, YNFKEQ. The CDR3 sequence: CASSPSGGANYGYTF. The DNA for the CDR3 is TGTGCCAGCAGCCCGTCGGGGGGCGCTAACTATGGCTACACCTTC.